The 5 T cell receptor beta chains reported below all come from one sample, sequenced in a study of post-analysis software for immune sequencing data. Incorporated into the TCR beta cDNA libraries were unique molecular identifiers, which served to reduce PCR and sequencing biases. TCRdb used MiXCR to reprocess the PCR reads, holding one entry per CDR3 protein. This table has about 820,000 distinct CDR3 sequences, 53% appearing once. Study observations and caveats: Elevated frequency relative to controls characterized several TRBV segments in patients, TRBV5-6, TRBV5-1 and TRBV20-1 among them.

Their antigens remain unidentified. The sample comprised blood. Receptors originate from a girl aged 5-17 years with multiple sclerosis.

This clonotype occurred once. The V gene is TRBV5-1, the J gene TRBJ2-5; D is undetermined. Germline V CDR1 and CDR2: SGHRS, YFSETQ. Trimming stripped 0 bases from V and 2 bases from J, with 14 bases between. The length of the CDR3 is 16 residues. CDR3 region: CASSLARTSTQETQYF. CDR3 sequence (DNA): TGCGCCAGCAGCTTGGCCCGGACCAGCACTCAAGAGACCCAGTACTTC.

This clonotype was seen at least ten times. The rearrangement links TRBV29-1 to TRBJ2-7; no clear D gene. Trimming shortened V by 3 bases and J by 2 bases, and 11 bases separated the two germline ends. The CDR3 covers 13 residues. The germline gives CDR1 SQVTM, CDR2 ANQGSEA. In nucleotides, the CDR3 is TGCAGCGTTGAGGACCGGGTCGCCTACGAGCAGTACTTC. Translating gives CSVEDRVAYEQYF.

The rearrangement joins TRBV20-1 to TRBJ2-1, with 11 nucleotides matching TRBD2. The CDR3 is 16 amino acids. The V gene's germline CDR1 is DFQATT and CDR2 SNEGSKA (reference sequence). V shed 0 bases and J 7 bases; nucleotides not matched to a gene: 8. The CDR3 region has the DNA TGCAGTGCTAGAGATGTTAGCGGGAGGGCCTTGAATGAGCAGTTCTTC. This encodes CSARDVSGRALNEQFF.

In this sample, this clonotype turned up a few times. This chain joins TRBV9 and TRBJ2-7, with a weak D call TRBD2 (6 bases). V was pared by 3 bases and J by 2 bases, with 21 bases between. The CDR3 is made up of 17 amino acids. CDR1 and CDR2 (germline): SGDLS, YYNGEE. The CDR3 nucleotides read TGTGCCAGCAGCGAGGCCCGGGGGTACAATCCGACCTACGAGCAGTACTTC. This translates into CASSEARGYNPTYEQYF.

Concerning this clonotype: A read error may account for a junction end that differs from germline. The chain carries TRBV6-6 and TRBJ1-2; tentative D call: TRBD1 (5 bases). This CDR3 spans 13 amino acids. Germline values: CDR1 MNHNY, CDR2 SVGAGI (reference sequence). The chain's CDR3 is CASSPDTTYGCTF. The CDR3, as DNA: TGTGCCAGCAGTCCGGACACGACCTATGGCTGCACCTTC.